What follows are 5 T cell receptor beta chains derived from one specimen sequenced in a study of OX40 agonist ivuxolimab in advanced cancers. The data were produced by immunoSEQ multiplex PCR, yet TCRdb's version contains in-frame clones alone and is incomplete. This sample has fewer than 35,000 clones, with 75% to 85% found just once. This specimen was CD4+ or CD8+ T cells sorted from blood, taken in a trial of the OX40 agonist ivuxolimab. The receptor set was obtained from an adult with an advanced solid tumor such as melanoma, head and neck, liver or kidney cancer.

CDR3 sequence (DNA): TGTGCCAGCAGCCCGGATATTGCCGGGGAGCAGTACTTC. Its translation is CASSPDIAGEQYF. V gene TRBV5-6 combines with J gene TRBJ2-7; D unclear. Looked up from germline, CDR1 is SGHDT and CDR2 is YYEEEE. CDR3 length: 13 residues. V shed 4 bases and J shed 7 bases, with 15 bases lying between them.

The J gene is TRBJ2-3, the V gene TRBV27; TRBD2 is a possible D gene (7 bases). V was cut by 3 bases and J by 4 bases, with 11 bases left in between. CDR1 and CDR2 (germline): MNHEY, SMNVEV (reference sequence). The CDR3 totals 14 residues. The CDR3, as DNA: TGTGCCAGCAGTTTTCAAGGGGGGGCAGATACGCAGTATTTT. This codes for CASSFQGGADTQYF.

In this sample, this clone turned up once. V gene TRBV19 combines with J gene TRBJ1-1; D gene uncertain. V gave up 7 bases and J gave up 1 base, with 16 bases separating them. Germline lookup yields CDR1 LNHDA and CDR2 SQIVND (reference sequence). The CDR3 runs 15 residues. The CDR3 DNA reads TGTGCCAGTATTTTAGTCGGGCAGTCGAACACTGAAGCTTTCTTT. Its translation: CASILVGQSNTEAFF.

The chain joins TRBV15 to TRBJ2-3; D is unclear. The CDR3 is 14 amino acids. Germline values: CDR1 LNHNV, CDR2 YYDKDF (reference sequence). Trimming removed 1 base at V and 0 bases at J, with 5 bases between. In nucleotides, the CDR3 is TGTGCCACCAGCAGAGCCCTTAGCACAGATACGCAGTATTTT. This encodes CATSRALSTDTQYF.

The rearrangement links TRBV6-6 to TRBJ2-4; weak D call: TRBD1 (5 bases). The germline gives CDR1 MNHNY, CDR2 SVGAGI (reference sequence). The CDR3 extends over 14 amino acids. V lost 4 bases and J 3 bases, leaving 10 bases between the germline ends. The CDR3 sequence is CASSSGFDKNIQYF. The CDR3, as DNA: TGTGCCAGCAGTTCAGGGTTTGACAAAAACATTCAGTACTTC.